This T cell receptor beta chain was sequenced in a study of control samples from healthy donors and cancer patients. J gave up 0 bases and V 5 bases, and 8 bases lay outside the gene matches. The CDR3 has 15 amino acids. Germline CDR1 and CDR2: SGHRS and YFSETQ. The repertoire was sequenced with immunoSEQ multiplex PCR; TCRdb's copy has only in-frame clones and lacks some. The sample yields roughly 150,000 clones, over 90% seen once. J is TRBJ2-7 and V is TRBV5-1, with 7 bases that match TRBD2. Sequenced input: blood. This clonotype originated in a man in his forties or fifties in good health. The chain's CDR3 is CASRPQRDSSYEQYF. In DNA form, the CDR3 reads TGCGCCAGCAGACCACAGCGGGATAGCTCCTACGAGCAGTACTTC.